This T cell receptor (beta chain) was retrieved from a study of T-cell memory formation after mild COVID-19 (dated by TCRdb to about 2021). With respect to the entire study: Most TCR sequence clusters were specific to one of the two donors. In a couple of donors, T-cell clones that expanded and contracted after mild COVID-19 were tracked by sequencing TCRalpha and TCRbeta repertoires over time. The cohort was made up of two young adult volunteers, one female and one male, who were previously healthy. The paper's findings and limits, for the study overall: Clones that contracted from day 15 to 85 showed balanced CD4/CD8 phenotypes, whereas a second wave of clones that expanded from day 15 to 37 leaned towards CD4+. SARS-CoV-2 specificity was not confirmed for the second-wave clones peaking on day 37. Some responding clones were detected in pre-infection memory, which suggested that pre-existing cross-reactive memory T cells had joined the SARS-CoV-2 response. Only a couple of mild cases were covered in the study, and larger cohorts including severe cases with pre-infection samples were considered necessary. Contracting CD4+ clones turned up mainly in the CM and EM memory subsets, whereas EMRA was where CD8+ clones were enriched.

PBMCs were isolated by Ficoll-Paque density gradient centrifugation. Points on this clonotype: Its binding antigen is unknown. No clone much larger than this one lies a single base away; base qualities are absent.

TCRdb records Illumina NovaSeq 6000 as the sequencer. TCRalpha and TCRbeta cDNA libraries were built by 5'RACE with constant-segment primers, adding sample barcodes and unique molecular identifiers. Trizol reagent was used to extract RNA from every sample. Libraries were amplified in two PCR steps, with a second sample barcode and Illumina TruSeq adapters added in the second step. The libraries were sequenced on an Illumina NovaSeq using 2 x 150 bp paired-end reads. Concerning the study's data processing: Demultiplexing of reads and collapsing into UMI-guided consensus sequences were performed with migec v1.2.7. Using mixcr v2.1.11, UMI consensuses were aligned to TRA and TRB V and J templates and then assembled into clonotypes. A clonotype was counted as expanded or contracted only if both edgeR and NoisET called the change significant, with noise models trained on biological replicates. edgeR calls used a false discovery rate-adjusted p below 0.01 and a log2 fold-change threshold of 1. PCA with hierarchical clustering of max-normalized trajectories of the 1000 most abundant clonotypes was used as exploratory dynamics analysis. Each responding clone was given a CD4 or CD8 phenotype based on the CD4+ and CD8+ repertoires, which had been sequenced separately. TCRdb redid the processing of the public reads, applying fastp at Q25 and MiXCR, and retained in-frame beta chains. Merged by CDR3 protein, the rows form single entries marked with the most common genes and DNA. The V and J calls reflect TCRdb's pipeline rather than the authors' work. Recorded for this sample are around 500,000 distinct CDR3 sequences; 18% of them occurred a single time. 9% to 15% of the sample belongs to the ten largest clones.

V is cut by 2 bases and J by 2 bases, and the space between the germline ends is 7 bases. The CDR3 runs 14 amino acids, cysteine and phenylalanine included. This entry keeps only the CDR3 DNA: 42 bases, framed from base 1. The specimen was PBMCs or a T cell subset sorted from them (not recorded which). The source is an adult woman who had mild COVID-19 (a few samples of this study predate the infection). The sample titles of this study are shuffled in the database, so cell type and time point are left out; the donor was told from shared clones. The V gene is TRBV12-3 or TRBV12-4 and the J gene is TRBJ1-3; no D segment can be confidently identified. The bases read TGTGCCAGCAGTTTAAAAGTGACTGGAAACACCATATATTTT. This yields the protein CASSLKVTGNTIYF.